This TCR beta chain derives from a study of cytomegalovirus exposure and HLA in healthy donors. CDR1 and CDR2 from the germline V gene are LGHNA and YNFKEQ. V dropped 2 bases and J dropped 1 base, with 9 bases sitting between them. This CDR3 has 16 amino acids. Primers included in the PCR were 60 Vbeta and 13 Jbeta primers. Clones were sequenced by immunoSEQ multiplex PCR, and TCRdb holds only the in-frame ones, with some missing. This table has roughly 170,000 clones, 80% appearing once. The specimen was PBMCs. The chain joins TRBV4-2 to TRBJ2-6; no firm D call. The sequence came from a boy aged 5 to 17 in good health and CMV-seronegative. The CDR3 sequence is CASSQSEMSGANVLTF. The CDR3, as DNA: TGTGCCAGCAGCCAATCCGAGATGTCTGGGGCCAACGTCCTGACTTTC.